The 9 T cell receptor beta chains reported below all come from one sample, sequenced in a study of blood T cell repertoires in COVID-19 (dated by TCRdb to between 2020 and 2021). The library came from the immunoSEQ multiplex PCR assay. Entries here come from immuneACCESS through TCRdb and include only in-frame sequences with V and J called. Some clones fail to appear in such tables; in the studies checked, an unresolved V gene covers under half of the shortfall, and the cause of the remainder is unknown. This sample is represented by about 59,000 clones; roughly 89% of them were singletons. Approximately 8.1% of the sample is held by the ten biggest clonotypes. The material sequenced was peripheral blood. These receptors came from a human donor in a cohort sampled during active COVID-19.

This chain links TRBV4-1 with TRBJ1-2, with D tentatively TRBD1 (6 bases). Trimming cost V 3 bases and J 0 bases, with 17 bases left between them. Germline assignment: CDR1 MGHRA and CDR2 YSYEKL. The CDR3 is made up of 17 amino acids. The CDR3 nucleotides read TGCGCCAGCAGCCAGCAAATGGGGGCACTAGCTAACTATGGCTACACCTTC. Residues: CASSQQMGALANYGYTF.

The V and J genes are TRBV18 and TRBJ2-3; TRBD2 is a possible D gene (5 bases). This CDR3 contains 16 residues. The germline gives CDR1 KGHSH, CDR2 LQKENI. With 2 bases removed from V and 1 base from J, the gap between germline ends came to 13 bases. The CDR3 region has the DNA TGTGCCAGCTCACCATTGAGCGTGAGGGGCACAGATACGCAGTATTTT. This encodes CASSPLSVRGTDTQYF.

The chain links TRBV5-1 to TRBJ2-3, with 7 bases aligning to TRBD2. Trimming removed 2 bases from V and 5 bases from J; junction bases left unmatched: 5. In germline, CDR1 is SGHRS, CDR2 YFSETQ. The CDR3 extends over 14 amino acids. CDR3 residues: CASSFREARDTQYF. Written as DNA, the CDR3 is TGCGCCAGCAGCTTCCGGGAGGCTAGAGATACGCAGTATTTT.

V gene TRBV28 combines with J gene TRBJ1-4; TRBD1 agrees at 12 bases. The V and J ends lost 3 bases and 8 bases, in that order; junction bases with no gene match: 7. CDR3 length: 16 residues. Germline CDR1 reads MDHEN; CDR2 reads SYDVKM. CDR3 loop: CASSLGQGALREKLFF. As DNA, the CDR3 is TGTGCCAGCAGTTTGGGACAGGGGGCATTGCGGGAAAAACTGTTTTTT.

The chain joins TRBV29-1 to TRBJ1-4; the D is unclear. Trimming cost V 5 bases and J 8 bases, with 6 bases left between them. This CDR3 has 10 residues. Germline values: CDR1 SQVTM, CDR2 ANQGSEA. The DNA for the CDR3 is TGCAGCGTTTCTGAGGAAAAACTGTTTTTT. Protein: CSVSEEKLFF. The whole variable domain, remainder taken from reference TRBV29-1 and TRBJ1-4, is SAVISQKPSRDICQRGTSLTIQCQVDSQVTMMFWYRQQPGQSLTLIATANQGSEATYESGFVIDKFPISRPNLTFSTLTVSNMSPEDSSIYLCSVSEEKLFFGSGTQLSVL.

The chain carries TRBV7-6 and TRBJ2-1, with D possibly being TRBD2 (6 bases). This CDR3 is built from 15 residues. V was cut by 5 bases and J by 3 bases, with 14 bases left in between. From germline, CDR1 is SGHVS and CDR2 FNYEAQ. The CDR3: CASSGAGGIYNEQFF. CDR3 sequence (DNA): TGTGCCAGCAGCGGCGCTGGCGGGATCTACAATGAGCAGTTCTTC.

The chain recombines TRBV6-2 or TRBV6-3 with TRBJ2-7; 12 bases are a match to TRBD2. CDR1 and CDR2 (germline): MNHEY, SVGEGT. The ends lost 5 bases at V and 4 bases at J; junction bases unmatched: 6. The CDR3 runs 15 residues. The chain's CDR3 is CASSMTSGRPYEQYF. CDR3 in DNA: TGTGCCAGCAGTATGACTAGCGGGAGACCATACGAGCAGTACTTC.

V and J are TRBV24-1 and TRBJ2-5, with TRBD1 as a possible D gene (8 bases). The CDR3 loop spans 15 amino acids. V was pared by 2 bases and J by 5 bases, with 14 bases between. Looked up from germline, CDR1 is KGHDR and CDR2 is SFDVKD. The CDR3 coding sequence is TGTGCCACCAGTGATTCACAGGGGGAGGGCGAGACCCAGTACTTC. Amino acid sequence: CATSDSQGEGETQYF.

Regarding this clone: At one end, the junction sequence differs from germline, possibly due to a read error. The chain uses TRBV3-1 (or the pseudogene TRBV3-2) and TRBJ2-7; D possibly corresponds to TRBD1 (5 bases). The CDR3 sequence is 13 residues long. CDR1 LGHDT and CDR2 YNNKEL come from the germline V gene (reference sequence). The CDR3 spells CASSQVPRAPLSF. The CDR3 DNA reads as TGTGCCAGCAGCCAAGTTCCCAGGGCCCCTCTGTCCTTC.